This T cell receptor beta chain was identified during a study of PD-1 blockade in classical Hodgkin lymphoma. Study information: Intravenous infusions of nivolumab 3 mg/kg reached patients every 2 weeks.

Clones were sequenced by immunoSEQ multiplex PCR, and TCRdb holds only the in-frame ones, with some missing. The data hold approximately 52,000 clones, with roughly 86% observed a single time. Notes on the study in general: Although disease activity or prior therapy may be involved, causes of the repertoire differences remain undefined. The study reported lower baseline TCR diversity in newly diagnosed patients than in healthy donors.

Worth noting for this clone: Its cognate antigen is unknown.

This sample's time point: cycle 4 day 1 (C4D1), after less than 7 weeks of nivolumab. Each of the patients experienced relapse following autologous stem cell transplantation, and their brentuximab vedotin exposure differed. Patients' outcomes at their best amounted to complete response, partial response or progressive disease. Losses at the gene ends were 4 bases for V and 3 bases for J; bases not matched to a gene: 11. The CDR3 has 16 amino acids. Germline CDR1 is SGHRS and CDR2 is YFSETQ. The chain is built from TRBV5-1 and TRBJ1-1; 8 nucleotides align to TRBD1. Sample: peripheral blood mononuclear cells (PBMCs), taken before the fourth cycle of nivolumab. The origin of this receptor is a human donor with classical Hodgkin lymphoma. The CDR3 spells CASSITAGGADTEAFF. CDR3 bases: TGCGCCAGCAGCATTACCGCAGGGGGCGCGGACACTGAAGCTTTCTTT.